The present T cell receptor (beta chain) was sequenced within a study of identical twins. This clonotype was detected a few times. Germline lookup yields CDR1 LNHNV and CDR2 YYDKDF (reference sequence). V lost 1 base to trimming and J lost 3 bases, with 12 bases between them. The CDR3 loop spans 15 amino acids. Using its own MiXCR run on the 5' RACE reads, TCRdb lists one record per CDR3 protein. The sample lists more than 600,000 distinct CDR3 sequences; approximately 18% were seen once. The same specimen was also included in a second study, on T cells expressing NK-cell markers.

This receptor was obtained from a woman aged 18-29 years in good health. The V call is TRBV15, the J call TRBJ1-1; no clear D. The sequenced material came from PBMCs. The CDR3 spells CATSRVGVADTEAFF. CDR3 nucleotide sequence: TGTGCCACCAGCAGAGTTGGTGTAGCGGACACTGAAGCTTTCTTT. The full variable domain, its missing parts supplied by reference TRBV15 and TRBJ1-1, is DAMVIQNPRYQVTQFGKPVTLSCSQTLNHNVMYWYQQKSSQAPKLLFHYYDKDFNNEADTPDNFQSRRPNTSFCFLDIRSPGLGDTAMYLCATSRVGVADTEAFFGQGTRLTVV.